This TCR beta chain appears in the sequencing data of a study of Ad26.COV2.S vaccination and SARS-CoV-2 variants. Findings and limits, study-wide: Analyses that measured TCR breadth and depth may have underestimated total T cell responses. Individuals receiving vaccine had higher spike-specific TCR breadth than placebo recipients did.

Clones were read by immunoSEQ multiplex PCR, and TCRdb kept only the in-frame ones, dropping some. The sample lists about 350,000 clones, roughly 90% occurring once. This sample's treatment: roughly 19 received Ad26.COV2.S at low or high dose, single or two shots; about 5 received placebo; per-sample allocation not given. Samples came from day 63 after the first vaccine or placebo injection. As for this clone: The antigen remains undetermined.

The CDR3 is 16 residues long. The trim removed 6 bases at V and 0 bases at J, leaving 7 bases unmatched. CDR1 is SNHLY, CDR2 FYNNEI, per germline. This TCR derives from a person aged 18-65 years who received the Ad26.COV2.S COVID-19 vaccine or a placebo. This specimen was peripheral blood, taken in a trial of Ad26.COV2.S vaccine versus placebo. The rearrangement uses TRBV2 and TRBJ2-3; 9 nucleotides agree with TRBD1. CDR3 in amino acids: CASSRDRVPSTDTQYF. Written as DNA, the CDR3 is TGTGCCAGCAGCCGGGACAGGGTACCCAGCACAGATACGCAGTATTTT.